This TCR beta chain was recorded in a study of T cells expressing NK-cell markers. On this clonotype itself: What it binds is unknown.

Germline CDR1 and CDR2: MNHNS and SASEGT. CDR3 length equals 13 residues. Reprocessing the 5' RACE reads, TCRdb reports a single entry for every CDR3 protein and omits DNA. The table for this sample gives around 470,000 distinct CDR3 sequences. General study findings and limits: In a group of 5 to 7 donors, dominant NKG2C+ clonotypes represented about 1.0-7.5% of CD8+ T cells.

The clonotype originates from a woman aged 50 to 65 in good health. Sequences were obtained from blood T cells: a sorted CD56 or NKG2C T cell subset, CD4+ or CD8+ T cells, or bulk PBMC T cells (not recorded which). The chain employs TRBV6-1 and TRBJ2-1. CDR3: CASPSGFYNEQFF.